The following is a T cell receptor beta chain sequence with its context. Its antigen is still unknown. The sample comes from a study of cytomegalovirus exposure and HLA in healthy donors. Study-wide findings and caveats: Cytomegalovirus association was listed for roughly 160 TCR beta chains.

The CDR3 extends over 15 amino acids. The V end was cut by 6 bases, the J end by 0 bases, with 12 bases between. Germline V lookup: CDR1 MDHEN, CDR2 SYDVKM. The study ran its PCR with 60 Vbeta and 13 Jbeta primers. Sequencing was performed with immunoSEQ multiplex PCR; in TCRdb, only in-frame clones are kept and a portion is missing. The sample consists of some 120,000 clones, less than 85% of them appearing once. Input material: PBMCs. The chain is built from TRBV28 and TRBJ1-5; D is perhaps TRBD1 (5 bases). The TCR originated in a young man in good health and CMV-seropositive. CDR3 region: CASRPGGYSNQPQHF. As DNA, the CDR3 is TGTGCCAGCAGACCGGGGGGGTATAGCAATCAGCCCCAGCATTTT.